This TCR beta chain is from a study of T cell responses to AZD1222 COVID-19 vaccine (TCRdb year 2021). In terms of the full investigation: AZD1222 recipients given second doses at about 4 weeks or at about 12 weeks were pooled, since spike-specific TCR depth and breadth were not found to differ between the two schedules. TCR sequencing was performed for about 250 trial participants, of whom around 210 were given two doses of AZD1222 and some 26 were given two doses of MenACWY control vaccine. Trial participants were enrolled by age into 18-55, 56-69 and 70-plus year subgroups, with approximately 160, 26 and 62 TCR-sequenced participants respectively.

Reading the germline V gene gives CDR1 SGHTA and CDR2 FQGNSA. V sheds 3 bases and J sheds 8 bases, leaving 13 bases between their ends. From the cysteine up to the phenylalanine, the CDR3 has a length of 13 residues. Solely the CDR3 DNA is kept, with 39 bases framed from the first base. This clone showed up just once. Its antigen specificity is not known. Per-base qualities were not stored, and no clone one base away is much larger. Explained via the paper, the time point label denotes: baseline before first vaccination. Vaccinee samples were obtained from the UK trials COV001 and COV002, which included a single-blind randomized controlled phase 2/3 trial of AZD1222 (ChAdOx1 nCoV-19) in healthy adults. Trial participant PBMC samples were collected at day 0 and day 28 after the second dose for TCRbeta chain sequencing. The CDR3 regions of human TCRbeta chains were subjected to immunosequencing. Regarding the original processing steps: TCRs in the repertoires were matched against a reference library of SARS-CoV-2-specific TCRs that had been generated with the MIRA antigen-specificity platform. Breadth meant the fraction of unique TCRs that were SARS-CoV-2-associated, whereas depth meant the fraction of total T cells that were SARS-CoV-2-associated. Using the MIRA data, every spike-specific TCR was mapped to the spike region that the TCR reacted to and assigned to either a CD4 or a CD8 class. Log10-transformed breadth and depth values were compared by one-way ANOVA with Sidak's multiple comparisons tests. TCRdb took this table from immuneACCESS and kept in-frame rearrangements with V and J called. Such tables lack part of the clones; where checked against another copy, unresolved V genes explain under half of the gap, and the rest is unexplained. V and J calls and clone size follow that table, whereas D and trimming were derived from the DNA. For this sample the table gives about 97,000 clones, of which about 89% were detected only once. Clones ranked in the top ten supply about 7.8% of the sample.

Study-wide findings and limitations: In the small 56-69-year group, the increase in depth fell short of significance, most likely because of low power. Only five to seven AZD1222 recipients were SARS-CoV-2 seropositive at baseline, limiting conclusions about previously exposed vaccinees. The vaccine-associated CD4 TCRs covered the entire spike protein, and the dominant responses fell in regions 160-218 and 743-854. Because no samples from the day 14 peak response were available, repertoires could be characterized only after the peak T cell response. After two AZD1222 doses, spike-specific TCR breadth and depth were significantly higher than at day 0 and than in MenACWY recipients. Most participants were white British and females outnumbered males, and the authors suggested that clonal diversity may have been underestimated. Nearly half of unique spike-specific TCRs reportedly recognized epitopes outside regions mutated in the B.1.351 and B.1.1.7 variants.

Sample: peripheral blood, taken on day 0 of AZD1222 vaccination. This sequence was found in an adult in good health. Recombination linked TRBV7-2 to TRBJ1-2; the D gene is unclear. The DNA sequence reads TGTGCCAGCAGCTTGGACCTTTTGGGCGGCTACACCTTC. Its protein reads: CASSLDLLGGYTF.